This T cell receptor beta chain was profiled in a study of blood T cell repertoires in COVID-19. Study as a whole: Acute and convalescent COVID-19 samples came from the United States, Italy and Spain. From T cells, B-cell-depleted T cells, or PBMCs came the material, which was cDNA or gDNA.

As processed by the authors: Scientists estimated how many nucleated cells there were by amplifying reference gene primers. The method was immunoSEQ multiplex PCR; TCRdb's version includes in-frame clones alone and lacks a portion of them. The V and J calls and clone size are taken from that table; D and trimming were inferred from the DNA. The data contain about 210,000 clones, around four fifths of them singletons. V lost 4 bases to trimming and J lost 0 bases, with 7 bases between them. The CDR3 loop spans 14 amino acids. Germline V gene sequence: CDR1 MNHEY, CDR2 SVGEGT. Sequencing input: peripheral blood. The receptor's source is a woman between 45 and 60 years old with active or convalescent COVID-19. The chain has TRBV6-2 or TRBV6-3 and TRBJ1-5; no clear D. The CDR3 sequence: CASSLVNSNQPQHF. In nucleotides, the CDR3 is TGTGCCAGCAGTTTAGTTAATAGCAATCAGCCCCAGCATTTT.